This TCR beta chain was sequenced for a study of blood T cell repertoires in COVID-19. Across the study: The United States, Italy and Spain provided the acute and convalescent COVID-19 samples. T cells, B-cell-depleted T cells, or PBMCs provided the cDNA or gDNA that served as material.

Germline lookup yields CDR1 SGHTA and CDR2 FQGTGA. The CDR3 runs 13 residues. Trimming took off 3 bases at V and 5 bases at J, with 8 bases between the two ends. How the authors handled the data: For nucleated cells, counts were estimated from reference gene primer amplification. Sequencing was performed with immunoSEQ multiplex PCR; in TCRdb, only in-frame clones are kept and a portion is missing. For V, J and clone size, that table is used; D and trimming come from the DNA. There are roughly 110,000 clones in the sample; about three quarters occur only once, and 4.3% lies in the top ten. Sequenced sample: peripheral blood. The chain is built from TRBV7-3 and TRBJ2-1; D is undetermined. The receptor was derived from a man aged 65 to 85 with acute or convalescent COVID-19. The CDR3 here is CASSFAGHNEQFF. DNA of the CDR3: TGTGCCAGCAGCTTTGCAGGCCACAATGAGCAGTTCTTC.